This TCR beta chain was recovered during a study of T cell responses to AZD1222 COVID-19 vaccine (dated by TCRdb to the early 2020s). Describing the broader study: Because spike-specific TCR depth and breadth did not differ between the two schedules, AZD1222 recipients who got a second dose at roughly 4 weeks were pooled with those who got a second dose at roughly 12 weeks. A total of more than 230 trial participants underwent TCR sequencing, of whom 207 had received two doses of AZD1222 and approximately 25 had received two doses of the MenACWY control vaccine. Trial participants were enrolled by age into 18-55, 56-69 and 70-plus year subgroups, with approximately 150, 28 and 58 TCR-sequenced participants respectively.

Findings and caveats that apply to the study as a whole: Participants were mostly white British and included more females than males, and it was suggested by the authors that clonal diversity may have been underestimated. Conclusions about previously exposed vaccinees are limited because only six or seven AZD1222 recipients were SARS-CoV-2 seropositive at baseline. Vaccine-associated CD4 TCRs spanned the whole spike protein, with dominant responses in regions 160-218 and 743-854. Because no day 14 peak-response samples were available, repertoires were characterized only after the peak T cell response. Reportedly, almost half of the unique spike-specific TCRs recognized epitopes lying outside the regions that are mutated in the B.1.351 and B.1.1.7 variants. A significant rise in spike-specific TCR breadth and depth was observed after two AZD1222 doses relative to day 0 and relative to MenACWY recipients. The 56-69-year group was small, and its depth increase did not reach significance, likely because of low power.

The CDR3, cysteine through phenylalanine, is 13 amino acids long. The DNA shown is the 39-base CDR3, in frame from base 1. Sequences MDHEN (CDR1) and SYDVKM (CDR2) are obtained from the germline V gene. Relative to germline, V is 6 bases shorter and J is 1 base shorter, with 9 bases between their ends. To note about this clone: The antigen this receptor binds is unknown. No base quality information exists; no much larger clone differs at one position.

The time point label, as the study defines it: baseline before first vaccination. Vaccinee samples came from UK trials COV001 and COV002, including a single-blind randomized controlled phase 2/3 trial of AZD1222 (ChAdOx1 nCoV-19) in healthy adults. For TCRbeta chain sequencing, PBMC samples from trial participants were taken at day 0 and at day 28 after the second dose. The CDR3 regions of human TCRbeta chains were subjected to immunosequencing. On the authors' methods: TCRs in the repertoires were matched against a reference library of SARS-CoV-2-specific TCRs that had been generated with the MIRA antigen-specificity platform. Breadth was defined as the fraction of unique TCRs that were SARS-CoV-2-associated, and depth was defined as the fraction of total T cells that were SARS-CoV-2-associated. Each spike-specific TCR was assigned to its reactive spike region and to a CD4 or CD8 class using the MIRA data. Log10-transformed breadth and depth values were compared by one-way ANOVA with Sidak's multiple comparisons tests. Drawn from immuneACCESS, this table holds only the in-frame rearrangements with V and J called that TCRdb kept. Clones are partly lost; checked studies trace under half to an unresolved V gene and leave the rest unexplained. Clone size and the V and J calls come from that table; the DNA yielded D and trimming. For this sample the table gives more than 150,000 clones, of which almost 90% were detected only once. The ten top clones hold more than 0.4% of the sample.

This specimen consisted of peripheral blood, obtained on day 0 of AZD1222 vaccination. This TCR was recovered from an adult in good health. The sequence is built from TRBV28 and TRBJ1-1; the D gene identity is not certain. The nucleotide sequence reads as follows: TGTGCCAGCAGAGCGGACGGGAACACTGAAGCTTTCTTT. This encodes CASRADGNTEAFF. Reference TRBV28 and TRBJ1-1 genes cover what lies past the CDR3, so the full variable domain is DVKVTQSSRYLVKRTGEKVFLECVQDMDHENMFWYRQDPGLGLRLIYFSYDVKMKEKGDIPEGYSVSREKKERFSLILESASTNQTSMYLCASRADGNTEAFFGQGTRLTVV.